These T cell receptor beta chains were read from a single sample in a study of OX40 agonist ivuxolimab in advanced cancers. Generated by immunoSEQ multiplex PCR, the TCRdb table keeps only in-frame clones and is missing some. The data contain some 68,000 clones, roughly 83% of them singletons. The source material was CD4+ or CD8+ T cells sorted from blood, sampled in a trial of the OX40 agonist ivuxolimab. These receptors all stem from an adult with an advanced solid tumor such as melanoma, head and neck, liver or kidney cancer. Each CDR3 is given with its conserved first and last residue. D genes are given only for firm matches. Only some rows state a clone size, as once, few, many or a class for expanded clones.

NA	TRBV6-6	TRBJ2-3	NA	TGTGCCAGCAGTTACCGGGACCTCACAGATACGCAGTATTTT	CASSYRDLTDTQYF
NA	TRBV4-2	TRBJ1-2	NA	TGTGCCAGCAGCCACGCGCGGGGGGGGGCTCAAGACTATGGCTACACCTTC	CASSHARGGAQDYGYTF
NA	TRBV5-1	TRBJ1-1	NA	TGCGCCAGTACCTTGAGACAAGATACCGAAGCTTTCTTT	CASTLRQDTEAFF
few	TRBV5-1	TRBJ2-6	NA	TGCGCCAGCAGCTTCATGGCAGCAGGGGCCAACGTCCTGACTTTC	CASSFMAAGANVLTF
once	TRBV6-1	TRBJ1-2	NA	TGTGCCAGCAGTGAAGCAACGGCTAACTATGGCTACACCTTC	CASSEATANYGYTF
once	TRBV5-1	TRBJ2-3	NA	TGCGCCAGCAGCTTGGGCGGTCCCGCAGATACGCAGTATTTT	CASSLGGPADTQYF
NA	TRBV6-5	TRBJ2-2	NA	TGTGCCATCGGAGGGGGGCAAGTCGGGGAGCTGTTTTTT	CAIGGGQVGELFF
NA	TRBV14	TRBJ2-1	NA	TGTGCCAGCAGCCAAGTTTTAGGGGTTTTGGAAAATGAGCAGTTCTTC	CASSQVLGVLENEQFF
NA	TRBV19	TRBJ2-4	TRBD2	TGTGCCAGTAGTATGGCACCCTCGGGGGGGTCAGCCAAAAACATTCAGTACTTC	CASSMAPSGGSAKNIQYF
few	TRBV18	TRBJ1-5	NA	TGTGCCAGCTCAAAATCGGGGAAGAAGGCCCAGCATTTT	CASSKSGKKAQHF
NA	TRBV6-1	TRBJ1-1	NA	TGTGCCAGCAGCGAACAGGGTCGAACTGAAGCTTTCTTT	CASSEQGRTEAFF
NA	TRBV6-1	TRBJ2-5	NA	TGTGCCAGCAGTTGGCAGAAAGAGACCCAGTACTTC	CASSWQKETQYF
NA	TRBV5-6	TRBJ2-1	TRBD2	TGTGCCAGCAGCTTGTTTCTACTAGCGGTTAACAATGAGCAGTTCTTC	CASSLFLLAVNNEQFF
NA	TRBV6-1	TRBJ1-4	NA	TGTGCCAGCAGTGACTTGGGCCGCGCTGAAAAACTGTTTTTT	CASSDLGRAEKLFF
NA	TRBV5-1	TRBJ2-2	NA	TGCGCCAGCAGCTTGTCGACTGCGAACACCGGGGAGCTGTTTTTT	CASSLSTANTGELFF
NA	TRBV7-8	TRBJ1-3	TRBD1	TGTGCCAGCAGCCCGCAGGGGGCATCCTCTGGAAACACCATATATTTT	CASSPQGASSGNTIYF
NA	TRBV14	TRBJ1-5	NA	TGTGCCAGCAGCCAAGCGAAACAGTATCAGCCCCAGCATTTT	CASSQAKQYQPQHF
NA	TRBV6-6	TRBJ1-1	NA	TGTGCCAGCTGCCAGAGTGGGGCCACTGAAGCTTTCTTT	CASCQSGATEAFF
NA	TRBV7-2	TRBJ1-5	NA	TGTGCCAGCAGCCCGCGAGGCCCAGGGAGCAATCAGCCCCAGCATTTT	CASSPRGPGSNQPQHF
NA	TRBV5-8	TRBJ2-3	NA	TGTGCCAGCAGCTTGGAGAGACAGGGAGGGGATACGCAGTATTTT	CASSLERQGGDTQYF
NA	TRBV5-6	TRBJ2-3	NA	TGTGCCAGCAGCTTACCTGACAGGGGAGGGGGAGATACGCAGTATTTT	CASSLPDRGGGDTQYF
few	TRBV14	TRBJ2-5	NA	TGTGCCAGCGGGGTTCCCGGAGAGACCCAGTACTTC	CASGVPGETQYF
NA	TRBV19	TRBJ2-1	TRBD1	TGTGCCAGTACACAGACAGGGGGACCCTACAATGAGCAGTTCTTC	CASTQTGGPYNEQFF
NA	TRBV18	TRBJ2-1	TRBD2	TGTGCCAGCTCAGAGGCGGGGGGCCAGAACAATGAGCAGTTCTTC	CASSEAGGQNNEQFF
NA	TRBV6-1	TRBJ1-6	NA	TGTGCCAGCAGCCCAAACTCGGACGGTTCACCCCTCCACTTT	CASSPNSDGSPLHF
once	TRBV10-2	TRBJ1-1	NA	TGCGCCAGCAGTGGCAGGGGCGGGCAGCAGAACACTGAAGCTTTCTTT	CASSGRGGQQNTEAFF
NA	TRBV7-7	TRBJ1-1	NA	TGTGCCAGCAGCCCGGGGCTGAACACTGAAGCTTTCTTT	CASSPGLNTEAFF
NA	TRBV4-2	TRBJ2-3	NA	TGTGCCAGCAGCCCCTCCGGATTCGGCACAGATACGCAGTATTTT	CASSPSGFGTDTQYF
NA	TRBV9	TRBJ2-2	NA	TGTGCCAGCAGTCAGGGTAGTACCGGGGAGCTGTTTTTT	CASSQGSTGELFF
NA	TRBV5-1	TRBJ1-1	TRBD1	TGCGCCAGCAGCTTGGGGACAGGGAATTTCCTGGGGGGAGCTTTCTTT	CASSLGTGNFLGGAFF
NA	TRBV5-4	TRBJ1-3	TRBD1	TGTGCCAGCAGCTTGGGCGGACAGGGGCCCGGAAACACCATATATTTT	CASSLGGQGPGNTIYF
many	TRBV19	TRBJ2-1	NA	TGTGCCAGTACAGGATCCTACAATGAGCAGTTCTTC	CASTGSYNEQFF
NA	TRBV21-1	TRBJ1-3	NA	TGTGCCAGCAGCCTTACCGGGGCTCCGAGCTCTGGAAACACCATATATTTT	CASSLTGAPSSGNTIYF
NA	TRBV5-1	TRBJ2-1	TRBD1	TGCGCCAGCCGAGTTGCCGGGACAGGGATGAATGAGCAGTTCTTC	CASRVAGTGMNEQFF
NA	TRBV6-6	TRBJ1-2	NA	TGTGCCAGCAGTTACGCAATCAGGGGTCCGATTGGTGGCTACACCTTC	CASSYAIRGPIGGYTF
NA	TRBV5-1	TRBJ2-7	NA	TGCGCCAGCAGCATTCAGGTTTACGAGGAGCAGTACTTC	CASSIQVYEEQYF
NA	TRBV2	TRBJ1-5	NA	TGTGCCAGCACCGGGACATCGCCGAATCAGCCCCAGCATTTT	CASTGTSPNQPQHF
few	TRBV10-3	TRBJ1-1	NA	TGTGCCATCAGTGAGTCGAGGGGCTTAGAAGCTTTCTTT	CAISESRGLEAFF
NA	TRBV7-9	TRBJ1-5	NA	TGTGCCAGCAGGCCCGGGATCGATCAGCCCCAGCATTTT	CASRPGIDQPQHF
NA	TRBV29-1	TRBJ2-3	TRBD1	TGCAGCGTTGTGACAGGGGGAGCAGATACGCAGTATTTT	CSVVTGGADTQYF
NA	TRBV7-8	TRBJ2-5	NA	TGTGCCAGCAGCCGACGGACAGGGAGGGGGCCCCAAGAGACCCAGTACTTC	CASSRRTGRGPQETQYF
NA	TRBV6-4	TRBJ2-5	NA	TGTGCCAGCAGTGAGCAGGGTGGCCAAGAGACCCAGTACTTC	CASSEQGGQETQYF
NA	TRBV10-1	TRBJ2-6	NA	TGCGCCAGCAGTGAGTCGCCTGGGGCCAACGTCCTGACTTTC	CASSESPGANVLTF